Below are 25 T cell receptor beta chains sequenced from a single sample in a study of blood T cell repertoires in COVID-19 (dated by TCRdb to the early 2020s). Library method: the immunoSEQ multiplex PCR assay. TCRdb provides this immuneACCESS table in a form limited to in-frame rearrangements. Some clones are lacking; in checked studies, under half of them reflect an unresolved V gene, and why the rest are absent is not known. This sample has a few hundred thousand clones in its table, and about 87% of those were observed once. More than 6.5% of the sample comes from the top ten. The sequenced material came from peripheral blood. These receptors all come from a woman in her sixties or seventies with active or convalescent COVID-19.

The rearrangement uses TRBV6-2 or TRBV6-3 and TRBJ1-2; possibly TRBD1 for D (5 bases). The CDR3 length is 14 residues. The V gene lost 5 bases and the J gene lost 4 bases, with 14 bases spanning the gap. Germline assignment: CDR1 MNHEY and CDR2 SVGEGT. CDR3 nucleotides: TGTGCCAGCAGTCGGACAACCCGAGGCTATGGCTACACCTTC. Translation gives CASSRTTRGYGYTF.

The CDR3 spells CASSVGAGAYSPLHF. In DNA, the CDR3 is TGTGCCAGCAGCGTAGGGGCAGGGGCCTATTCACCCCTCCACTTT. The chain joins TRBV9 to TRBJ1-6; perhaps TRBD1 as D (6 bases). This CDR3 is 15 amino acids long. Germline V CDR1 and CDR2: SGDLS, YYNGEE. V lost 0 bases and J lost 8, with 12 bases in between. The variable domain in full, with the rest retrieved from reference TRBV9 and TRBJ1-6, is DSGVTQTPKHLITATGQRVTLRCSPRSGDLSVYWYQQSLDQGLQFLIQYYNGEERAKGNILERFSAQQFPDLHSELNLSSLELGDSALYFCASSVGAGAYSPLHFGNGTRLTVT.

This sequence joins TRBV28 and TRBJ1-3; tentatively, D is TRBD1 (5 bases). This CDR3 contains 13 residues. Germline loops: CDR1 MDHEN, CDR2 SYDVKM. Trimming pared 6 bases from V and 5 bases from J, leaving 11 bases between. CDR3 nucleotide sequence: TGTGCCAGCAGCCCAGGGACTCGAAACACCATATATTTT. Amino acid sequence: CASSPGTRNTIYF.

The rearrangement links TRBV19 to TRBJ1-5, with D maybe TRBD1 (6 bases). The V gene's germline CDR1 is LNHDA and CDR2 SQIVND (reference sequence). The V gene lost 7 bases and the J gene lost 4 bases, with 11 bases spanning the gap. The CDR3 runs to 13 residues. In nucleotides, the CDR3 is TGTGCCAGTAATAGGCAGGGGAATCAGCCCCAGCATTTT. Translation gives CASNRQGNQPQHF.

This chain links TRBV11-2 with TRBJ1-2; possibly TRBD1 for D (5 bases). The CDR3 sequence is 14 residues long. The ends were cut back, 9 bases at V and 4 bases at J, with 18 bases in the middle. Germline CDR1 is SGHAT and CDR2 is FQNNGV. CDR3 sequence: CASRGTPRPYGYTF. The DNA of the CDR3 is TGTGCCAGTAGAGGGACTCCCCGACCCTATGGCTACACCTTC.

The V call is TRBV6-5, the J call TRBJ2-2; 7 bases align to TRBD1. This CDR3 region has 14 residues. V lost 7 bases and J lost 6; bases outside the gene matches: 8. The V gene's germline CDR1 is MNHEY and CDR2 SVGAGI. The DNA of the CDR3 is TGTGCCAGCATTAGAGCAGACAGGGCCGGGGAGCTGTTTTTT. Amino acid sequence: CASIRADRAGELFF.

The chain joins TRBV24-1 to TRBJ1-2, with TRBD1 identical over 8 bases. Unmatched junction bases numbered 6, after V lost 4 bases and J lost 6 bases. Germline loops: CDR1 KGHDR, CDR2 SFDVKD. The CDR3 length is 14 residues. The CDR3 bases are TGTGCCACCAGTGACACAACAGGGGGGAATGGCTACACCTTC. Translating gives CATSDTTGGNGYTF.

The chain combines TRBV18 with TRBJ2-2; D is unresolved. The CDR3 totals 13 residues. Germline V lookup: CDR1 KGHSH, CDR2 LQKENI. V gave up 8 bases and J gave up 1 base, with 8 bases separating them. The CDR3: CASKLGNTGELFF. As DNA, the CDR3 is TGTGCCAGCAAGCTTGGGAACACCGGGGAGCTGTTTTTT.

The V gene is TRBV5-1, the J gene TRBJ2-7, with TRBD1 matching 11 bases. Germline assignment: CDR1 SGHRS and CDR2 YFSETQ. The ends lost 4 bases at V and 5 bases at J; junction bases unmatched: 8. The CDR3 runs to 15 residues. The CDR3 coding sequence is TGCGCCAGCAGCCCGGGGACAGGGGGTTTAGACGAGCAGTACTTC. Protein sequence: CASSPGTGGLDEQYF.

The genes are TRBV7-9 and TRBJ2-7, with a possible D match to TRBD1 (6 bases). This CDR3 contains 13 residues. CDR1 SEHNR and CDR2 FQNEAQ come from the germline V gene (reference sequence). With 5 bases removed from V and 0 bases from J, the gap between germline ends came to 8 bases. Written as DNA, the CDR3 is TGTGCCAGCAGCCAGGGGATCTCCTACGAGCAGTACTTC. Translated: CASSQGISYEQYF.

This clone has a single count. The chain is built from TRBV18 and TRBJ2-3; D uncertain. V lost 3 bases and J 8 bases, leaving 12 bases between the germline ends. This CDR3 is built from 13 residues. Germline V gene data show CDR1 as KGHSH and CDR2 as LQKENI. This CDR3 is CASSPLERLTQYF. The CDR3 nucleotides read TGTGCCAGCTCACCCCTTGAGCGCCTTACGCAGTATTTT.

The rearrangement uses TRBV4-2 and TRBJ1-2; D unclear. V shed 0 bases and J shed 7 bases, with 15 bases lying between them. Germline V gene sequence: CDR1 LGHNA, CDR2 YNFKEQ. CDR3 size: 15 residues. The CDR3 spells CASSQEIIRRLGYTF. The CDR3 DNA reads as TGTGCCAGCAGCCAAGAAATTATAAGGAGGCTTGGCTACACCTTC.

This rearrangement joins TRBV25-1 to TRBJ1-1; unclear D gene. Germline V gene lookup returns CDR1 MGHDK and CDR2 SYGVNS. This CDR3 contains 15 residues. Trimming removed 5 bases at V and 7 bases at J, with 20 bases between. The CDR3: CASSPGSARGVEAFF. The CDR3 DNA reads TGTGCCAGCAGTCCAGGTTCCGCCCGCGGGGTTGAAGCTTTCTTT.

This chain connects TRBV6-2 or TRBV6-3 to TRBJ1-1; D call uncertain. Germline values: CDR1 MNHEY, CDR2 SVGEGT. The V gene lost 2 bases and the J gene lost 6 bases, with 7 bases spanning the gap. This CDR3 spans 12 amino acids. As DNA, the CDR3 is TGTGCCAGCAGTTACAGGGAGGCTGAAGCTTTCTTT. This codes for CASSYREAEAFF.

V and J are TRBV5-4 and TRBJ1-2; D gene unclear. This CDR3 has 14 amino acids. Germline CDR1 and CDR2: SGHNT and YYREEE (reference sequence). Trimming took 4 bases from V and 1 from J, leaving 11 bases between them. CDR3 DNA sequence: TGTGCCAGCAGCAGAGGTGTGGATAACTATGGCTACACCTTC. This codes for CASSRGVDNYGYTF.

The chain recombines TRBV18 with TRBJ2-2; TRBD2 might be the D (6 bases). The germline V and J ends were trimmed by 3 bases and 0 bases, with 20 bases remaining between them. Germline V lookup: CDR1 KGHSH, CDR2 LQKENI. The length of the CDR3 is 19 residues. CDR3 nucleotides: TGTGCCAGCTCACCTCGGTCATTCGCGGGGCCCGCGAACACCGGGGAGCTGTTTTTT. Protein product: CASSPRSFAGPANTGELFF.

In its sample, this clone was seen once. The chain combines TRBV11-3 with TRBJ2-3; the D gene is possibly TRBD2 (7 bases). Trimming pared 4 bases from V and 4 bases from J, leaving 21 bases between. CDR1 is SGHNT, CDR2 YENEEA, per germline. The CDR3 contains 17 residues. The chain's CDR3 is CASSYPSGGVGADTQYF. Here the CDR3 DNA reads TGTGCCAGCAGCTATCCTTCGGGGGGCGTCGGAGCAGATACGCAGTATTTT.

The CDR3 DNA sequence: TGTGCCAGCAGTATCACAGGGGGCCGAGGTCAGCCCCAGCATTTT. Translating gives CASSITGGRGQPQHF. J is TRBJ1-5 and V is TRBV6-5; TRBD1 agrees at 9 bases. Trimming removed 5 bases from V and 6 bases from J; junction bases left unmatched: 8. CDR3 size: 15 residues. The V gene's germline CDR1 is MNHEY and CDR2 SVGAGI.

The V call is TRBV18, the J call TRBJ1-6, with unresolved D. V shed 3 bases and J shed 4 bases, with 10 bases lying between them. The CDR3 covers 15 residues. Germline assignment: CDR1 KGHSH and CDR2 LQKENI. Here the CDR3 DNA reads TGTGCCAGCTCACCGATGGGAGATTATAATTCACCCCTCCACTTT. It encodes CASSPMGDYNSPLHF.

The chain is built from TRBV2 and TRBJ2-7; D perhaps matches TRBD2 (5 bases). CDR1 and CDR2 (germline): SNHLY, FYNNEI. This CDR3 spans 15 amino acids. V was trimmed by 8 bases and J by 4 bases, leaving 21 bases between them. The CDR3 spells CASHEVAGGGYEQYF. The CDR3, as DNA: TGTGCCAGCCATGAGGTGGCAGGCGGCGGGTACGAGCAGTACTTC.

In DNA, the CDR3 is TGTGCCAGCAGTTTTACCGGGACAGGGGGTTACACCTTC. Amino acids: CASSFTGTGGYTF. The rearrangement joins TRBV6-2 or TRBV6-3 to TRBJ1-2; 11 bases map to TRBD1. With 4 bases clipped from V and 11 bases from J, the junction kept 6 bases outside the gene matches. The germline V gene has CDR1 MNHEY and CDR2 SVGEGT. The CDR3 has 13 residues.

The chain combines TRBV19 with TRBJ2-1; 9 bases line up with TRBD1. The J segment lost 8 bases and the V segment lost 10 bases, leaving 9 bases of the junction unmatched. Per germline, CDR1 LNHDA and CDR2 SQIVND (reference sequence). The CDR3 consists of 13 residues. The CDR3 nucleotides are TGTGCCACGGGACAGGGAGACCGCGATGAGCAGTTCTTC. Translating gives CATGQGDRDEQFF.

The rearrangement uses TRBV6-6 and TRBJ2-7; D remains ambiguous. The CDR3 extends over 13 amino acids. CDR1 is MNHNY, CDR2 SVGAGI, per germline (reference sequence). V gave up 4 bases and J gave up 0 bases, with 7 bases separating them. The DNA of the CDR3 is TGTGCCAGCAGTTCTCCCCCCTCCTACGAGCAGTACTTC. It codes for CASSSPPSYEQYF.

This clone was detected a few times. The rearrangement uses TRBV6-5 and TRBJ1-3, with D perhaps TRBD1 (6 bases). CDR1 is MNHEY, CDR2 SVGAGI, per germline. Trimming cost V 0 bases and J 4 bases, with 13 bases left between them. The CDR3 spans 16 residues. CDR3 DNA: TGTGCCAGCAGTTACTCGACCAGGGGCTCGGGAAACACCATATATTTT. Translation: CASSYSTRGSGNTIYF.

This CDR3 reads CASSLKGVLAKNIQYF. The CDR3 nucleotides are TGTGCCAGTAGTCTAAAAGGGGTGCTAGCCAAAAACATTCAGTACTTC. The V gene is TRBV19, the J gene TRBJ2-4, with a weak D call TRBD1 (5 bases). CDR1 is LNHDA, CDR2 SQIVND, per germline (reference sequence). V was cut by 5 bases and J by 0 bases, with 14 bases left in between. CDR3 length: 16 amino acids. Full variable domain (remainder filled in from reference TRBV19 and TRBJ2-4): DGGITQSPKYLFRKEGQNVTLSCEQNLNHDAMYWYRQDPGQGLRLIYYSQIVNDFQKGDIAEGYSVSREKKESFPLTVTSAQKNPTAFYLCASSLKGVLAKNIQYFGAGTRLSVL.